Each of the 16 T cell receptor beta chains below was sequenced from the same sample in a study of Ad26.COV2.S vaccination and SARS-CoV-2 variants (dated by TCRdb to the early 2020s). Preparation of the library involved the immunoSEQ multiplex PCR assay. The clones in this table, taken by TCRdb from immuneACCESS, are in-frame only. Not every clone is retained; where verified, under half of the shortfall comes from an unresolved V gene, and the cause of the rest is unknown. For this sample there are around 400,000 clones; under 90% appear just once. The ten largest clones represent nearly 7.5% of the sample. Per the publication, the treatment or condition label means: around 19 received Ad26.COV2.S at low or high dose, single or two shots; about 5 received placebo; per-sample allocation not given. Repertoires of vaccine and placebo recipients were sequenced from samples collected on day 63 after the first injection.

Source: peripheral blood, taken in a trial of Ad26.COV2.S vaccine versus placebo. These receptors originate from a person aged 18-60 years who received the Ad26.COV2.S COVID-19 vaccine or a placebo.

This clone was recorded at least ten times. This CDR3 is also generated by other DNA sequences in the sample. In DNA, the CDR3 is TGTGCCAGCAGTGACTCGGACACCGGGGAGCTGTTTTTT. As protein: CASSDSDTGELFF. The chain recombines TRBV6-4 with TRBJ2-2, with D unclear. V was clipped by 0 bases and J by 3 bases, with 2 bases between them. The CDR3 is made up of 13 amino acids. Per the germline V gene, CDR1 is MRHNA and CDR2 is SNTAGT.

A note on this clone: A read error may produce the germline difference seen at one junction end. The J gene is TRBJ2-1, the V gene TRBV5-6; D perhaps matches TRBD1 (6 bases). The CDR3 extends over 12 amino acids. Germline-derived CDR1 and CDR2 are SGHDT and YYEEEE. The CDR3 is CASSPSGQSNVF. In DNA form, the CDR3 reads TGTGCCAGCAGCCCGTCTGGACAGTCTAACGTCTTC.

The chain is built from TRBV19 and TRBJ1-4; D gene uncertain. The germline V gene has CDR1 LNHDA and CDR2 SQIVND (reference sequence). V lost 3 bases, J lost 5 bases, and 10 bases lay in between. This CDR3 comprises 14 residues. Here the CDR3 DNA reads TGTGCCAGTAGTATTTTTACTTCAAATGAAAAACTGTTTTTT. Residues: CASSIFTSNEKLFF.

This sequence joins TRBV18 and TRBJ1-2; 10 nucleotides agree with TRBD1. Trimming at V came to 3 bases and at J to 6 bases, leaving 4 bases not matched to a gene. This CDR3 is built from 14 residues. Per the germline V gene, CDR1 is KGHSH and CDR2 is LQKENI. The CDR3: CASSPLDRGHGYTF. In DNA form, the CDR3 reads TGTGCCAGCTCACCTTTAGACAGGGGGCATGGCTACACCTTC.

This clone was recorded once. CDR3 loop: CASSGRGVNYGYTF. The DNA of the CDR3 is TGTGCCAGCAGCGGTCGGGGGGTTAACTATGGCTACACCTTC. The J gene is TRBJ1-2, the V gene TRBV16; maybe TRBD1 (5 bases). Trimming removed 5 bases from V and 1 base from J, with 11 bases in between. Germline V lookup: CDR1 KGHSY, CDR2 FQNENV. The CDR3 loop spans 14 amino acids.

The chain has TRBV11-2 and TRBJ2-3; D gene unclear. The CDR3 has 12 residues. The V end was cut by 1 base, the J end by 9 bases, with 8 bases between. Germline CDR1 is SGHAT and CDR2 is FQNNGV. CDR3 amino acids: CASSLGLLTQYF. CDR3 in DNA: TGTGCCAGCAGCTTAGGGCTTCTCACGCAGTATTTT.

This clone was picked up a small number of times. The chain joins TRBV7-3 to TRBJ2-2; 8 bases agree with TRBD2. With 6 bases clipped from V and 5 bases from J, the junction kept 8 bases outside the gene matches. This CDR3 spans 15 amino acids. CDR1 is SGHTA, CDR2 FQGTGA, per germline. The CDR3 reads CASRQGLAGTGELFF. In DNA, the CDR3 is TGTGCCAGCAGACAAGGACTAGCCGGAACCGGGGAGCTGTTTTTT.

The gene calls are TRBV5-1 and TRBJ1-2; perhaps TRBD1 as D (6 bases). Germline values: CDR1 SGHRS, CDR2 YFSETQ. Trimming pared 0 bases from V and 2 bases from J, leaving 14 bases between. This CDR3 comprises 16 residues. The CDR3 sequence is CASSLGAAGANYGYTF. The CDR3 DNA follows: TGCGCCAGCAGCTTGGGGGCTGCGGGGGCGAACTATGGCTACACCTTC.

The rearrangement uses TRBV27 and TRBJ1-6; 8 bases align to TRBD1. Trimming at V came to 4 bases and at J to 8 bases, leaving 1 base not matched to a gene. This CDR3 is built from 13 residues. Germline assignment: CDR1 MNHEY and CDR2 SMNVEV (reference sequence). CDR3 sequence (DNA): TGTGCCAGCAGTTACAGGGGGGATTCACCCCTCCACTTT. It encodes CASSYRGDSPLHF.

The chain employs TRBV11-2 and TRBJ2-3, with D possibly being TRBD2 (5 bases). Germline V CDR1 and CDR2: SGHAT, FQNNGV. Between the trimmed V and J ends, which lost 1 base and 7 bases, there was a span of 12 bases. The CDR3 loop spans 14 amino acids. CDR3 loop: CASSLVSGVHTQYF. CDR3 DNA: TGTGCCAGCAGCTTAGTAAGCGGTGTTCATACGCAGTATTTT. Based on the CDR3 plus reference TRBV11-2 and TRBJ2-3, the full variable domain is EAGVAQSPRYKIIEKRQSVAFWCNPISGHATLYWYQQILGQGPKLLIQFQNNGVVDDSQLPKDRFSAERLKGVDSTLKIQPAKLEDSAVYLCASSLVSGVHTQYFGPGTRLTVL.

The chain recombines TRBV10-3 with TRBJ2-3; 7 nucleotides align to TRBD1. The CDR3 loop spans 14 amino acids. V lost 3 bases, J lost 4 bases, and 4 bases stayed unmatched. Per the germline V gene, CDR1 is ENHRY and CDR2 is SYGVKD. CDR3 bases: TGTGCCATCAGTGACTCCACAGGGGCAGATACGCAGTATTTT. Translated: CAISDSTGADTQYF.

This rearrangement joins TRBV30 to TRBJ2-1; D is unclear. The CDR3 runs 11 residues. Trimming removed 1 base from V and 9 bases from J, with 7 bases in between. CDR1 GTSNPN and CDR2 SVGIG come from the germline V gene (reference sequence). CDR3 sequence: CAWSGDSEQFF. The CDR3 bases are TGTGCCTGGAGTGGAGATAGTGAGCAGTTCTTC.

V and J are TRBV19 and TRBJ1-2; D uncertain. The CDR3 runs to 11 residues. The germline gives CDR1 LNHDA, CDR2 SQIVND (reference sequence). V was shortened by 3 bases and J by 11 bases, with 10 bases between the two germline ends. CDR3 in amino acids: CASSMRRLYTF. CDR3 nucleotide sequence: TGTGCCAGTAGTATGCGACGGTTGTACACCTTC.

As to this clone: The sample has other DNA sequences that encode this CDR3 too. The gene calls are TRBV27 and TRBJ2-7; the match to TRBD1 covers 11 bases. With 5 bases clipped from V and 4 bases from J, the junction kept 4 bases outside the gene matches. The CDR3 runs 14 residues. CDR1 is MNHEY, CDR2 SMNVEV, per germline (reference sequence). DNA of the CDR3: TGTGCCAGCAGTCCCGGACAGGGGGCGTACGAGCAGTACTTC. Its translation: CASSPGQGAYEQYF.

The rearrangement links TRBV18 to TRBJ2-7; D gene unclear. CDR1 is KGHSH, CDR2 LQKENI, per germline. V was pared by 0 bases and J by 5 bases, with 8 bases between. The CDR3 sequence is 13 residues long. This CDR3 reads CASSPPSWNEQYF. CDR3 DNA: TGTGCCAGCTCACCACCGTCTTGGAACGAGCAGTACTTC. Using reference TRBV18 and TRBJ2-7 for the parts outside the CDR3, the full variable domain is NAGVMQNPRHLVRRRGQEARLRCSPMKGHSHVYWYRQLPEEGLKFMVYLQKENIIDESGMPKERFSAEFPKEGPSILRIQQVVRGDSAAYFCASSPPSWNEQYFGPGTRLTVT.

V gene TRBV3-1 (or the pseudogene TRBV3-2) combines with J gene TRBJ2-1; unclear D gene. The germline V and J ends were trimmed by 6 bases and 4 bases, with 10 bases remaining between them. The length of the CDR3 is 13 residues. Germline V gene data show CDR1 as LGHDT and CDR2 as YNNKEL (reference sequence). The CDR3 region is CASSRVGYNEQFF. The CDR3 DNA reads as TGTGCCAGCAGTCGGGTCGGGTACAATGAGCAGTTCTTC.